Listed here are 11 T cell receptor beta chains from one sample, sequenced in a study of T cell repertoires in cytomegalovirus infection. TCRdb passed the reads through MiXCR, listing each CDR3 protein once. The data contain approximately 630,000 distinct CDR3 sequences, 20% to 25% of them singletons. The sample comprised CD8+ T cells from PBMCs. Receptor source: a human donor in good health (CMV status not recorded). Some clones in this sample may be carry-over from other donors' samples.

This chain links TRBV13 with TRBJ2-4, with D tentatively TRBD1 or TRBD2 (5 bases each). The V end lost 6 bases, the J end lost 9 bases, and 18 bases lay between the germline ends. The CDR3 is made up of 14 amino acids. Germline loops: CDR1 PRHDT, CDR2 FYEKMQ (reference sequence). The CDR3 nucleotides read TGTGCCAGCAGTCCCTCATTGGGGGTGCCCATTCAGTACTTC. It specifies CASSPSLGVPIQYF.

This clonotype has a handful of counts. The V and J genes are TRBV28 and TRBJ1-1; tentatively, D is TRBD1 (5 bases). Germline V gene lookup returns CDR1 MDHEN and CDR2 SYDVKM. The V end lost 3 bases, the J end lost 5 bases, and 13 bases lay between the germline ends. This CDR3 spans 14 amino acids. For the CDR3, the DNA is TGTGCCAGCAGTTTTGGGGGGGAGGGGACTGAAGCTTTCTTT. Amino acid sequence: CASSFGGEGTEAFF.

The chain joins TRBV2 to TRBJ2-7; 7 bases map to TRBD2. The germline CDR1 and CDR2 sequences are SNHLY and FYNNEI. Losses at the gene ends were 4 bases for V and 5 bases for J; bases not matched to a gene: 8. The length of the CDR3 is 14 residues. This CDR3 is CASSAGRVTDEQYF. CDR3 DNA: TGTGCCAGCAGTGCGGGGAGGGTCACGGACGAGCAGTACTTC.

The J gene is TRBJ2-2, the V gene TRBV28; 9 bases are shared with TRBD1. The CDR3 contains 15 residues. The V segment lost 6 bases and the J segment 6 bases; nucleotides outside the gene matches: 8. Germline lookup yields CDR1 MDHEN and CDR2 SYDVKM. Here the CDR3 reads CASSHRGHSAGELFF. The CDR3 bases are TGTGCCAGCAGCCACAGGGGGCACAGTGCCGGGGAGCTGTTTTTT.

The sample holds many counts of this clonotype. The chain carries TRBV11-1 and TRBJ2-4; D is unclear. The ends were cut back, 6 bases at V and 3 bases at J, with 12 bases in the middle. This CDR3 contains 14 residues. Germline V gene lookup returns CDR1 SGHAT and CDR2 FQDESV (reference sequence). CDR3 sequence (DNA): TGTGCCAGCAGTCAAGGGTACGGCAAAAACATTCAGTACTTC. This sequence encodes CASSQGYGKNIQYF.

The V call is TRBV14, the J call TRBJ2-7, with a weak D call TRBD2 (6 bases). V was cut by 4 bases and J by 3 bases, with 13 bases left in between. The germline gives CDR1 SGHDN, CDR2 FVKESK. This CDR3 is 14 amino acids long. The CDR3 reads CASSPGEQDYEQYV. Here the CDR3 DNA reads TGTGCCAGCAGCCCGGGGGAACAAGACTACGAGCAGTACGTC.

This clonotype showed up just a few times. The chain links TRBV7-3 to TRBJ1-4, with TRBD1 matching over 10 bases. V shed 5 bases, J shed 5 bases, and the junction held 11 bases outside the gene matches. Germline V gene lookup returns CDR1 SGHTA and CDR2 FQGTGA. CDR3 size: 17 residues. The CDR3 region has the DNA TGTGCCAGCAGCGCAGACAGGGGGCCGGCTTGGAATGAAAAACTGTTTTTT. It yields the protein CASSADRGPAWNEKLFF.

With respect to this clonotype: One junction end disagrees with the germline gene, perhaps due to a read error. This chain links TRBV7-9 with TRBJ1-2, with D possibly being TRBD1 (5 bases). The CDR3 spans 11 residues. The germline V gene has CDR1 SEHNR and CDR2 FQNEAQ (reference sequence). CDR3 in DNA: TGTGCCAGCAGCTTATTGGATGGGACTGCCTTC. Translation: CASSLLDGTAF.

This clonotype was seen repeatedly, ten times or more. This chain joins TRBV7-9 and TRBJ2-1; the match to TRBD2 covers 11 bases. Per germline, CDR1 SEHNR and CDR2 FQNEAQ (reference sequence). This CDR3 contains 15 residues. Germline trimming cut 5 bases from V and 6 bases from J; bases unmatched to any gene: 6. The CDR3: CASSTTSGVFNEQFF. The CDR3 bases are TGTGCCAGCAGCACGACTAGCGGGGTGTTCAATGAGCAGTTCTTC.

The CDR3 region is CSARDESGYEQYV. The CDR3 DNA reads as TGCAGTGCTAGAGACGAGAGCGGTTACGAGCAGTACGTC. The chain carries TRBV20-1 and TRBJ2-7; D might be TRBD2 (5 bases). V was shortened by 0 bases and J by 4 bases, with 10 bases between the two germline ends. The length of the CDR3 is 13 residues. Germline V gives CDR1 DFQATT, CDR2 SNEGSKA (reference sequence).

This clonotype was seen at least ten times. This rearrangement joins TRBV24-1 to TRBJ2-2; D may match TRBD1 or TRBD2 (6 bases each). V was cut by 1 base and J by 1 base, with 15 bases left in between. The CDR3 has 18 residues. The germline gives CDR1 KGHDR, CDR2 SFDVKD. The CDR3 DNA is TGTGCCACCAGTGATTTTGGCGGGACATGCTTGAACACCGGGGAGCTGTTTTTT. Protein: CATSDFGGTCLNTGELFF.